Each of the 5 T cell receptor beta chains below was sequenced from the same sample in a study of blood T cell repertoires in COVID-19. Clones were read by immunoSEQ multiplex PCR, and TCRdb kept only the in-frame ones, dropping some. The sample has 330,000 or so clones; more than 70% are singletons. The source material was PBMCs or T cells enriched from blood (not recorded which). The receptors stem from a middle-aged man in a cohort exposed to, infected with or recovered from COVID-19 (not recorded which).

V usage is TRBV25-1 and J usage is TRBJ1-6; 8 bases map to TRBD1. The CDR3 is 15 amino acids. J lost 5 bases, V lost 4 bases, and 4 bases had no gene match. Germline assignment: CDR1 MGHDK and CDR2 SYGVNS. In DNA form, the CDR3 reads TGTGCCAGCAGTGCCGGGGACAGGAATAATTCACCCCTCCACTTT. Its protein is CASSAGDRNNSPLHF.

V usage is TRBV3-1 (or the pseudogene TRBV3-2) and J usage is TRBJ2-2; 10 positions agree with TRBD2. The CDR3 is 18 residues long. V lost 0 bases and J lost 5; bases outside the gene matches: 9. Germline CDR1 and CDR2: LGHDT and YNNKEL (reference sequence). The CDR3 loop reads CASSQDRLAGVGTGELFF. The CDR3 DNA reads TGTGCCAGCAGCCAAGATCGTCTAGCGGGAGTAGGAACCGGGGAGCTGTTTTTT.

This clone showed up just a few times. The chain recombines TRBV6-6 with TRBJ2-6; maybe TRBD2 (5 bases). The CDR3 is made up of 16 amino acids. The V end lost 2 bases, the J end lost 1 base, and 9 bases lay between the germline ends. Germline V lookup: CDR1 MNHNY, CDR2 SVGAGI (reference sequence). CDR3 residues: CASSYPSGSGANVLTF. The CDR3, as DNA: TGTGCCAGCAGTTACCCTTCGGGGTCTGGGGCCAACGTCCTGACTTTC.

This clone has just one count. The chain has TRBV3-1 (or the pseudogene TRBV3-2) and TRBJ2-4; a possible D gene is TRBD2 (5 bases). The CDR3 spans 19 residues. V was cut by 0 bases and J by 0 bases, with 18 bases left in between. Germline V gene sequence: CDR1 LGHDT, CDR2 YNNKEL (reference sequence). Written as DNA, the CDR3 is TGTGCCAGCAGCCAAGAAGGGAGATTCCCCCGTCTAGCCAAAAACATTCAGTACTTC. Its translation: CASSQEGRFPRLAKNIQYF.

The rearrangement uses TRBV19 and TRBJ1-1, with D uncertain. Germline assignment: CDR1 LNHDA and CDR2 SQIVND (reference sequence). This CDR3 has 12 residues. Trimming pared 3 bases from V and 6 bases from J, leaving 8 bases between. As DNA, the CDR3 is TGTGCCAGTAGTATGGGAGTTCCTGAAGCTTTCTTT. It yields the protein CASSMGVPEAFF.